This record looks at one T cell receptor beta chain sequence and its context. The antigen is undetermined. The data belong to a study of regulatory dendritic cells for organ transplantation. Across the whole study: Monocytes received vitamin D3 on days 0 and 4, IL-10 on day 4. Study conclusions and caveats: Memory CD8+ clonal expansion seemed more limited with regulatory than mature dendritic cells.

Libraries were prepared by immunoSEQ multiplex PCR; TCRdb keeps only in-frame clonotypes and omits some of them. The repertoire holds about 12,000 clones, approximately 89% seen once, with nearly 0.45% in the top ten. The CDR3 sequence is 13 residues long. V was clipped by 0 bases and J by 4 bases, with 5 bases between them. CDR1 WNHNN and CDR2 SYGVQD come from the germline V gene (reference sequence). Allogeneic regulatory or mature dendritic cells were co-cultured for 5 days with CFSE-labeled sorted T cells at 1:10. The sequence derives from a human donor in good health. V gene TRBV10-1 combines with J gene TRBJ2-3; D not resolved. Specimen: naive CD8+ T cells from blood cultured with dendritic cells. Regarding subset: CD45RA+ naive T cells. The CDR3 sequence: CASSESIPDTQYF. CDR3 nucleotide sequence: TGCGCCAGCAGTGAGTCAATACCAGATACGCAGTATTTT.